This T cell receptor beta chain was documented in a study of blood T cell repertoires in COVID-19. Overall study context: Both acute and convalescent COVID-19 samples were obtained from the United States, Italy and Spain.

This CDR3 region has 15 residues. Germline loops: CDR1 SGHDT, CDR2 YYEEEE. Unmatched junction bases numbered 6, after V lost 0 bases and J lost 5 bases. Authors' methods: Amplified reference gene primers provided the basis for estimating nucleated cell counts. Profiled with immunoSEQ multiplex PCR; TCRdb holds only in-frame clones, not every one. The D gene and trimming were derived from the DNA, and the V and J assignments and clone size from that table. This table has about 97,000 clones, roughly 86% appearing once. Material: peripheral blood. The TCR comes from a human donor in a cohort sampled during active COVID-19. This rearrangement joins TRBV5-6 to TRBJ1-2; 8 positions agree with TRBD1. CDR3 in amino acids: CASSLAPTGDYGYTF. In nucleotides, the CDR3 is TGTGCCAGCAGCTTGGCTCCGACAGGGGATTATGGCTACACCTTC.